This T cell receptor (beta chain) was obtained from a study of CD8 T cells in acute hepatitis C reinfection. Study context: CD8+ T cells recognizing the HCV NS3-1073 epitope were profiled acutely and after viral clearance. The study's findings and limits: One of thirteen outcome-independent public clonotypes used V04-02/J02-02.

There are 17 residues in the CDR3. The germline V gene has CDR1 SGHAT and CDR2 FQNNGV. The V end lost 1 base, the J end lost 0 bases, and 15 bases lay between the germline ends. Here immunoSEQ multiplex PCR was the method, and the copy in TCRdb shows in-frame clones only, minus some. The sample records 35,000 to 40,000 clones, approximately 87% being singletons. This clone was recorded once. As yet, its antigen is unknown. This sample's time point: naive CD8 control sorted from an acute-time-point sample. Acute primary HCV meant a new positive RNA or antibody result following a negative test within 24 weeks. Dead cells were excluded, and live cells stained for CD3, CD8 and CD45RO.

The V gene is TRBV11-2, the J gene TRBJ1-1; possibly TRBD1 for D (5 bases). Sequencing was done on a sample of naive CD8+ T cells from PBMCs. This TCR was sampled from a man aged 30-40 years with chronic hepatitis C. The CDR3 DNA is TGTGCCAGCAGCTTAGCTTCCGGACACAATATGAACACTGAAGCTTTCTTT. Encoded protein: CASSLASGHNMNTEAFF.